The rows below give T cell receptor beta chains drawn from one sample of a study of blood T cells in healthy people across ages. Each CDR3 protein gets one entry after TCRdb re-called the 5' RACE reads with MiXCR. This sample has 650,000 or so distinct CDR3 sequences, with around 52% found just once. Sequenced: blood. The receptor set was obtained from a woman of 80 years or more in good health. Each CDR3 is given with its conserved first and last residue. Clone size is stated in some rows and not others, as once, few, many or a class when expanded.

CDR3 protein: CAWSVGNEQFF
J gene: TRBJ2-1
CDR3 length: 11
V gene: TRBV30
clone size: -

CDR3 protein: CATQVGGINEKLFF
J gene: TRBJ1-4
CDR3 length: 14
V gene: TRBV10-3
clone size: many

CDR3 protein: CASSLEASNQPQHF
J gene: TRBJ1-5
CDR3 length: 14
V gene: TRBV6-4
clone size: few

CDR3 protein: CSVVSGNTGELFF
J gene: TRBJ2-2
CDR3 length: 13
V gene: TRBV29-1
clone size: -

CDR3 protein: CSVDRTDLYGYTF
J gene: TRBJ1-2
CDR3 length: 13
V gene: TRBV29-1
clone size: -

CDR3 protein: CATSRDYQPQHF
J gene: TRBJ1-5
CDR3 length: 12
V gene: TRBV15
clone size: -

CDR3 protein: CASRYTGDDGELFF
J gene: TRBJ2-2
CDR3 length: 14
V gene: TRBV12-3/TRBV12-4
clone size: -

CDR3 protein: CAWSVVGKAFF
J gene: TRBJ1-1
CDR3 length: 11
V gene: TRBV30
clone size: -

CDR3 protein: CSARERGIGGGSRETQYF
J gene: TRBJ2-5
CDR3 length: 18
V gene: TRBV20-1
clone size: once

CDR3 protein: CSVARDRNTGELFF
J gene: TRBJ2-2
CDR3 length: 14
V gene: TRBV29-1
clone size: many

CDR3 protein: CASSPAGRRYEQYF
J gene: -
CDR3 length: 14
V gene: TRBV13
clone size: -

CDR3 protein: CATGTIAGPYNEQFF
J gene: TRBJ2-1
CDR3 length: 15
V gene: TRBV15
clone size: many

CDR3 protein: CASTSRWKPYSNQPQHF
J gene: TRBJ1-5
CDR3 length: 17
V gene: TRBV6-6
clone size: -

CDR3 protein: CASSQGTSGDDEQFF
J gene: TRBJ2-1
CDR3 length: 15
V gene: TRBV4-2
clone size: -

CDR3 protein: CASSLGAGGDSNQPQHF
J gene: TRBJ1-5
CDR3 length: 17
V gene: TRBV3-1
clone size: -

CDR3 protein: CSARDPRRSNEQFF
J gene: TRBJ2-1
CDR3 length: 14
V gene: TRBV20-1
clone size: -

CDR3 protein: CATKSGDFQETQYF
J gene: TRBJ2-5
CDR3 length: 14
V gene: TRBV24-1
clone size: -

CDR3 protein: CASSLTGGEGYTF
J gene: TRBJ1-2
CDR3 length: 13
V gene: TRBV7-3
clone size: many

CDR3 protein: CAITGDSTGANVLTF
J gene: TRBJ2-6
CDR3 length: 15
V gene: TRBV10-3
clone size: -

CDR3 protein: CASSLGAGRLEQYF
J gene: TRBJ2-7
CDR3 length: 14
V gene: TRBV7-2
clone size: few

CDR3 protein: CASSHLLGGGGHREQFF
J gene: TRBJ2-1
CDR3 length: 17
V gene: TRBV4-2
clone size: -

CDR3 protein: CASRPQGPGEKLFF
J gene: TRBJ1-4
CDR3 length: 14
V gene: TRBV6-6
clone size: many

CDR3 protein: CSARAPQDVVEQYF
J gene: -
CDR3 length: 14
V gene: TRBV20-1
clone size: -

CDR3 protein: CASSKDGDYEQYF
J gene: TRBJ2-7
CDR3 length: 13
V gene: TRBV5-1
clone size: -

CDR3 protein: CSARVGESYSNQPQHF
J gene: TRBJ1-5
CDR3 length: 16
V gene: TRBV20-1
clone size: many

CDR3 protein: CASSVRWESPLHF
J gene: TRBJ1-6
CDR3 length: 13
V gene: TRBV12-3/TRBV12-4
clone size: -

CDR3 protein: CSAIRQGDLDTQYF
J gene: TRBJ2-3
CDR3 length: 14
V gene: TRBV20-1
clone size: -

CDR3 protein: CASSVGTGGLLAEAFF
J gene: TRBJ1-1
CDR3 length: 16
V gene: TRBV9
clone size: once

CDR3 protein: CASSWDRGEYNEQFF
J gene: TRBJ2-1
CDR3 length: 15
V gene: TRBV7-2
clone size: many

CDR3 protein: CASSQMQGNQPQHF
J gene: TRBJ1-5
CDR3 length: 14
V gene: TRBV3-1
clone size: few

CDR3 protein: CASSFRAGPSTDTQYF
J gene: TRBJ2-3
CDR3 length: 16
V gene: TRBV12-3/TRBV12-4
clone size: -

CDR3 protein: CASRSGDTQYF
J gene: TRBJ2-3
CDR3 length: 11
V gene: TRBV9
clone size: many